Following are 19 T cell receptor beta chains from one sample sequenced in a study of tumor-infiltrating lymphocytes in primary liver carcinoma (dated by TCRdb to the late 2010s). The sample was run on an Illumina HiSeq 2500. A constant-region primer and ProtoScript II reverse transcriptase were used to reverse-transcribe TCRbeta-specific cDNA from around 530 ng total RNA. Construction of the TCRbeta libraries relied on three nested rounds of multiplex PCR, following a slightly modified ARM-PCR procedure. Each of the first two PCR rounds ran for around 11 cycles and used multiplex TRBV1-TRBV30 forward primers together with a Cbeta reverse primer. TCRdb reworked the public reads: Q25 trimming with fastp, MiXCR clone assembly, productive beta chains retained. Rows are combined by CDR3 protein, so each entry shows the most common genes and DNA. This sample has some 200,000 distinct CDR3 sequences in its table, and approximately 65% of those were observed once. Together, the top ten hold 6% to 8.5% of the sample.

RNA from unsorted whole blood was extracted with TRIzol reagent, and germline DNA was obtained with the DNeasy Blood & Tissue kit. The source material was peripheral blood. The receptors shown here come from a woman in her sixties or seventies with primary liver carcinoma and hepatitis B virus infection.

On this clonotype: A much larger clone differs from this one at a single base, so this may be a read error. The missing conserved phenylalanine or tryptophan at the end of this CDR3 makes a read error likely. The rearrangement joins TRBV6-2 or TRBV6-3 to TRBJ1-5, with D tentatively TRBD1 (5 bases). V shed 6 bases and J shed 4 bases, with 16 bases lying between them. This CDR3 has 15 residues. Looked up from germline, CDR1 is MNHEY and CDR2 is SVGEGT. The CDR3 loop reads CASRNGGFGNQPQHI. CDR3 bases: TGTGCCAGCAGGAATGGGGGGTTTGGGAATCAGCCCCAGCATATT.

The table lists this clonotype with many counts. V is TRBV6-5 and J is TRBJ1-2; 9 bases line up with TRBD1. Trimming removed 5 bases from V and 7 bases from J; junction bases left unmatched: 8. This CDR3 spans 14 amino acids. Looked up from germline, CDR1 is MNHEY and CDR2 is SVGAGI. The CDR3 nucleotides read TGTGCCAGCAGTGACAACAGGGGGCATGGTGGCTACACCTTC. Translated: CASSDNRGHGGYTF.

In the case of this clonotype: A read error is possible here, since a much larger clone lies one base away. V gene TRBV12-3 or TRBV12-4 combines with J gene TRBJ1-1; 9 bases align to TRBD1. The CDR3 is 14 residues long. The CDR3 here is CTSSRTGVNTEAFF. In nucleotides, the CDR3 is TGTACCAGCAGCCGGACAGGGGTGAACACTGAAGCTTTCTTT.

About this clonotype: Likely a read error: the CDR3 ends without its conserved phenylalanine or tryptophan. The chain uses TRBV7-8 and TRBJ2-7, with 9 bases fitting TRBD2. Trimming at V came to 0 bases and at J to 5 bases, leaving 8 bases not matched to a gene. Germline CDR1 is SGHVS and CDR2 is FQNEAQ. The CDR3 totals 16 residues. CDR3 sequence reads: CASSLAPGLAGHEQYS. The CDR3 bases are TGTGCCAGCAGCTTAGCGCCGGGACTAGCTGGCCACGAGCAGTACTCC.

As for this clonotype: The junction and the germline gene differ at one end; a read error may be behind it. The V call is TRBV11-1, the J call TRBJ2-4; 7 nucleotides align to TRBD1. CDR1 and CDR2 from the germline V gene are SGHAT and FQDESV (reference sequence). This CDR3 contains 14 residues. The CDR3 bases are TGTGCCAACAGCCTTCGACAGGGTCTGAACATTCAGTACTTC. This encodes CANSLRQGLNIQYF.

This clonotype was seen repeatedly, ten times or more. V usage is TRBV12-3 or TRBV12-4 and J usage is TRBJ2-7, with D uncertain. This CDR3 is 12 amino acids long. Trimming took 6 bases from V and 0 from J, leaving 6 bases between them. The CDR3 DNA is TGTGCCAGCAGGTTCAGCTCCTACGAGCAGTACTTC. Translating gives CASRFSSYEQYF.

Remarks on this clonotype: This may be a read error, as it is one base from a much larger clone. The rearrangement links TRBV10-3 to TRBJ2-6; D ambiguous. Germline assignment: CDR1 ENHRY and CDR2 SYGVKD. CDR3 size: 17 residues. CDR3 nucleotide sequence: TGTGCCATCAATGAGTCTCACCCTTCCTCTGGGGCCAACGTCCTGACTTTC. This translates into CAINESHPSSGANVLTF.

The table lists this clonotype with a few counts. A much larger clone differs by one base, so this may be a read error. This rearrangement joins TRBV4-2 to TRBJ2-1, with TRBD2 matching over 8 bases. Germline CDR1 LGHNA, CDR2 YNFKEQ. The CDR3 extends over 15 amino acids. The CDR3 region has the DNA TGTGCCAGCAACCAAGGTAGCGGGACGTTCAATGAGCAGTTCTTC. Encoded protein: CASNQGSGTFNEQFF.

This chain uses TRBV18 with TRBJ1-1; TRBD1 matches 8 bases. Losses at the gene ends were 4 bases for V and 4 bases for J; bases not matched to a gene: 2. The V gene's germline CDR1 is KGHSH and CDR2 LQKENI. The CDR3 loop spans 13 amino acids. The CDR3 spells CASSRTGRTEAFF. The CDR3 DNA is TGTGCCAGCTCACGGACAGGGCGCACTGAAGCTTTCTTT.

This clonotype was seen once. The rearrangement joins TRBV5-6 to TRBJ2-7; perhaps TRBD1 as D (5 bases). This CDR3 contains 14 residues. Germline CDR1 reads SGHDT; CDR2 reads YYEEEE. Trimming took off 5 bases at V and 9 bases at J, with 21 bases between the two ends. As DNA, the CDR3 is TGTGCCAGCAGTTCAGGGCCGAGCTCCTACAGGCAGTACTTC. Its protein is CASSSGPSSYRQYF.

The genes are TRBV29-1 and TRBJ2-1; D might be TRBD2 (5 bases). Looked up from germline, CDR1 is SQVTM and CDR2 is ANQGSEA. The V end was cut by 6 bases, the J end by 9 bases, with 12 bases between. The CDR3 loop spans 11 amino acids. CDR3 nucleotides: TGCAGCGTGGGCCTGGCGGGTGAGCAGTTCTTC. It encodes CSVGLAGEQFF.

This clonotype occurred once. CDR3 in DNA: TGTGCCATTGGAGGGGGATCTGCAGGCACAGATACGCAGTATTTT. Its protein product is CAIGGGSAGTDTQYF. The rearrangement uses TRBV24-1 and TRBJ2-3; D assignment may be TRBD1 or TRBD2 (6 bases each). V gave up 11 bases and J gave up 1 base, with 18 bases separating them. The CDR3 has 15 residues. Germline CDR1 reads KGHDR; CDR2 reads SFDVKD.

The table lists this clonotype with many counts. CDR3 DNA sequence: TGTGCCATCAGTGATGCCGGTTCGACTAATGAAAAACTGTTTTTT. Translating gives CAISDAGSTNEKLFF. The chain links TRBV10-3 to TRBJ1-4; D gene unclear. The CDR3 contains 15 residues. The germline CDR1 and CDR2 sequences are ENHRY and SYGVKD. Trimming cost V 3 bases and J 2 bases, with 10 bases left between them.

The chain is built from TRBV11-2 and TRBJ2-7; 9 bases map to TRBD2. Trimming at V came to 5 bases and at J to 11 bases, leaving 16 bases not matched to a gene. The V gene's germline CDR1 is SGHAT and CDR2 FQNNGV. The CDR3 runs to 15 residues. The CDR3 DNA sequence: TGTGCCAGCAGCAGGCTGGTAGCGGGAGTCTTCGGAGAGTACTTC. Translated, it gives CASSRLVAGVFGEYF.

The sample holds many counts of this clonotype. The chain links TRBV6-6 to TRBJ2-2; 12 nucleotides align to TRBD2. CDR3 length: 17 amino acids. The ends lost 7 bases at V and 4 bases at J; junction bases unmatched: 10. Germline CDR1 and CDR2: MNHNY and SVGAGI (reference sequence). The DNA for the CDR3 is TGTGCCAGCACCCGACTAGCGGGAGATCTGGGCACCGGGGAGCTGTTTTTT. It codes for CASTRLAGDLGTGELFF.

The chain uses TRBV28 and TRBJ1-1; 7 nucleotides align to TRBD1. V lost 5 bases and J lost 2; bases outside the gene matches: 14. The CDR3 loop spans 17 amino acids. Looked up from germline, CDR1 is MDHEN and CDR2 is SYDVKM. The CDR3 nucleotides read TGTGCCAGCAGTGCGACCCCGACAGGGTGGGGTAACACTGAAGCTTTCTTT. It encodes CASSATPTGWGNTEAFF.

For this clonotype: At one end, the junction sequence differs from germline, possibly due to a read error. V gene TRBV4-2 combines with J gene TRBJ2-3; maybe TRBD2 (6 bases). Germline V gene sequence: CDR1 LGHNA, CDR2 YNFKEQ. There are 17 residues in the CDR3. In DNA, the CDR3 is TGTGCCAGCAGCCGAGAAACTAACGGGAGTTATGGGGATACGCAATATTTT. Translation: CASSRETNGSYGDTQYF.

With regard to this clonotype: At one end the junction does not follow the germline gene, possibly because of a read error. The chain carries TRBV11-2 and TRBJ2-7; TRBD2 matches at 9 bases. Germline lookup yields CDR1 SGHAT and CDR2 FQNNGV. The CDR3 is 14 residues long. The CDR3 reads CASNFSGGSHEQYF. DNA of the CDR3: TGTGCCAGCAACTTTAGCGGGGGCTCCCACGAGCAGTACTTC.

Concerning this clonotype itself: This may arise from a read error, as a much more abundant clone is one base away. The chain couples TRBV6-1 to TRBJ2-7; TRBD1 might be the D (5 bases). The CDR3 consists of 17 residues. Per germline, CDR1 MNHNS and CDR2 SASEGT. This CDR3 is CASSEVFQARGNYERYF. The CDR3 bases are TGTGCCAGCAGTGAAGTGTTTCAGGCTAGGGGAAATTACGAGCGGTACTTC.